Presented here are 27 T cell receptor beta chains from one specimen sequenced in a study of siplizumab effects on memory and regulatory T cells. The assay was immunoSEQ multiplex PCR, and TCRdb's table has in-frame clones only and misses some. The sample shows approximately 52,000 clones, 95% to 98% of them seen only once. Sequences were obtained from naive CD4+ T cells sorted from blood. These receptors came from a human donor in good health.

The gene calls are TRBV30 and TRBJ2-5; possibly TRBD1 for D (6 bases). The J call is uncertain, as TRBJ2-7 better fits the DNA end. The CDR3 has 13 residues. CDR1 is GTSNPN and CDR2 is SVGIG in the germline V gene (reference sequence). The CDR3 loop reads CAWARGTSYEQYF. The CDR3 nucleotides are TGTGCCTGGGCCAGGGGAACCTCCTACGAGCAGTACTTC.

V gene TRBV5-4 combines with J gene TRBJ2-2; D not certain. The germline V gene encodes CDR1 SGHNT and CDR2 YYREEE (reference sequence). V gave up 0 bases and J gave up 1 base, with 1 base separating them. The CDR3 consists of 13 residues. Here the CDR3 DNA reads TGTGCCAGCAGCTTGGTGAACACCGGGGAGCTGTTTTTT. This codes for CASSLVNTGELFF.

CDR3 coding DNA: TGTGCCAGCATCGCGGACAGGTTTAGCAATCAGCCCCAGCATTTT. Residues: CASIADRFSNQPQHF. This chain connects TRBV28 to TRBJ1-5; 7 nucleotides align to TRBD1. V dropped 7 bases and J dropped 0; count of bases not matched to a gene: 6. The germline V gene has CDR1 MDHEN and CDR2 SYDVKM. CDR3 size: 15 residues. Complete variable domain (other parts from reference TRBV28 and TRBJ1-5): DVKVTQSSRYLVKRTGEKVFLECVQDMDHENMFWYRQDPGLGLRLIYFSYDVKMKEKGDIPEGYSVSREKKERFSLILESASTNQTSMYLCASIADRFSNQPQHFGDGTRLSIL.

J is TRBJ2-7 and V is TRBV7-2; D call uncertain. V gave up 1 base and J gave up 2 bases, with 12 bases separating them. In germline, CDR1 is SGHTA, CDR2 FQGNSA. This CDR3 is 15 amino acids long. DNA of the CDR3: TGTGCCAGCAGCTTAGACTATGGTTCGGCCTACGAGCAGTACTTC. It translates to CASSLDYGSAYEQYF. Combining the CDR3 with reference TRBV7-2 and TRBJ2-7 gives the whole variable domain GAGVSQSPSNKVTEKGKDVELRCDPISGHTALYWYRQSLGQGLEFLIYFQGNSAPDKSGLPSDRFSAERTGGSVSTLTIQRTQQEDSAVYLCASSLDYGSAYEQYFGPGTRLTVT.

The chain is built from TRBV7-3 and TRBJ2-1, with 13 positions matching TRBD2. J gave up 6 bases and V 0 bases, and 5 bases lay outside the gene matches. The CDR3 sequence is 17 residues long. The germline CDR1 and CDR2 sequences are SGHTA and FQGTGA. Here the CDR3 DNA reads TGTGCCAGCAGCTTAACGCCCGGGACTAGCGGGACCAATGAGCAGTTCTTC. Protein: CASSLTPGTSGTNEQFF.

The V and J genes are TRBV30 and TRBJ1-1; D is undetermined. CDR3 size: 14 residues. Deletions cut 1 base from V and 5 bases from J, with 14 bases between. CDR1 is GTSNPN, CDR2 SVGIG, per germline (reference sequence). The CDR3, as DNA: TGTGCCTGGAGTGCCCCCGGGGTCAGGACTGAAGCTTTCTTT. The encoded protein is CAWSAPGVRTEAFF.

V gene TRBV5-4 combines with J gene TRBJ2-7; D gene uncertain. CDR3 length: 15 residues. Germline V lookup: CDR1 SGHNT, CDR2 YYREEE (reference sequence). V shed 4 bases and J shed 1 base, with 15 bases lying between them. Written as DNA, the CDR3 is TGTGCCAGCAGCGCGGACGGAGAAGGGTCCTACGAGCAGTACTTC. Its translation is CASSADGEGSYEQYF.

The V and J genes are TRBV6-6 and TRBJ2-5; D unclear. The CDR3 loop spans 14 amino acids. Germline loops: CDR1 MNHNY, CDR2 SVGAGI (reference sequence). V lost 6 bases to trimming and J lost 3 bases, with 14 bases between them. DNA of the CDR3: TGTGCCAGCAGAGACACGGGTCGCGAAGAGACCCAGTACTTC. Translation: CASRDTGREETQYF.

The rearrangement joins TRBV19 to TRBJ2-7; D is uncertain. V lost 4 bases and J 5 bases, leaving 6 bases between the germline ends. CDR1 and CDR2 (germline): LNHDA, SQIVND (reference sequence). The CDR3 extends over 11 amino acids. The CDR3 protein is CASSRSNEQYF. The CDR3 nucleotides are TGTGCCAGTAGTAGGTCGAACGAGCAGTACTTC.

Concerning this clone: A read error may account for a junction end that differs from germline. The gene calls are TRBV7-7 and TRBJ2-1, with 8 bases lining up with TRBD2. This CDR3 is 15 amino acids long. Per germline, CDR1 SSHAT and CDR2 FNYEAQ (reference sequence). CDR3 region: CASSPGIAGNNEQFF. The CDR3 DNA sequence: TGTGCTAGCAGCCCTGGAATAGCGGGGAACAATGAGCAGTTCTTC.

The chain employs TRBV21-1 and TRBJ2-2; the tabulated D call, TRBD1, remains unverified against the DNA. TRBV21-1 is labeled a pseudogene. The CDR3 sequence is 14 residues long. Here the CDR3 reads CASSRDRGPGELFF. CDR3 coding DNA: TGTGCCAGCAGCCGGGACAGGGGGCCCGGGGAGCTGTTTTTT.

The genes are TRBV4-3 and TRBJ1-6, with D tentatively TRBD1 (5 bases). The CDR3 is 17 amino acids. Deletions cut 3 bases from V and 9 bases from J, with 21 bases between. Germline CDR1 reads LGHNA; CDR2 reads YSLEER. CDR3 protein: CASSQDQAGPKVSPLHF. For the CDR3, the DNA is TGCGCCAGCAGCCAGGACCAGGCAGGGCCCAAAGTTTCACCCCTCCACTTT.

The V and J genes are TRBV7-8 and TRBJ1-1; D ambiguous. In germline, CDR1 is SGHVS, CDR2 FQNEAQ. The CDR3 length is 13 residues. V lost 3 bases to trimming and J lost 1 base, with 6 bases between them. The CDR3 DNA is TGTGCCAGCAGCTTTCAGGAGAACACTGAAGCTTTCTTT. Encoded protein: CASSFQENTEAFF.

The rearrangement links TRBV18 to TRBJ1-5; 10 bases map to TRBD1. The junction had 8 bases not matched to a gene; V was cut back by 6 bases and J by 6 bases. Germline V gives CDR1 KGHSH, CDR2 LQKENI. The CDR3 spans 15 residues. CDR3 sequence: CASSLGQGTIQPQHF. CDR3 DNA sequence: TGTGCCAGCTCCCTGGGACAGGGGACGATTCAGCCCCAGCATTTT.

This sequence joins TRBV6-1 and TRBJ1-5; D ambiguous. Germline V CDR1 and CDR2: MNHNS, SASEGT. The V end lost 6 bases, the J end lost 9 bases, and 9 bases lay between the germline ends. The CDR3 has 11 amino acids. CDR3 DNA: TGTGCCAGCAGCCGGGTGGGGCCCCAGCATTTT. Amino acid sequence: CASSRVGPQHF.

The chain carries TRBV28 and TRBJ1-1; tentative D call: TRBD1 (5 bases). Trimming removed 5 bases from V and 0 bases from J, with 13 bases in between. Germline-derived CDR1 and CDR2 are MDHEN and SYDVKM. The CDR3 extends over 15 amino acids. CDR3 DNA: TGTGCCAGCAGTCCGCCGGGACGGTTGAACACTGAAGCTTTCTTT. This translates into CASSPPGRLNTEAFF.

This chain joins TRBV4-1 and TRBJ2-1, with TRBD2 matching over 9 bases. The J segment lost 4 bases and the V segment lost 3 bases, leaving 10 bases of the junction unmatched. There are 17 residues in the CDR3. Germline CDR1 reads MGHRA; CDR2 reads YSYEKL. CDR3 sequence reads: CASSQKTGTSRYNEQFF. The CDR3 nucleotides read TGCGCCAGCAGCCAGAAGACCGGGACTAGCAGGTACAATGAGCAGTTCTTC.

V gene TRBV6-5 combines with J gene TRBJ1-1, with D possibly TRBD1 on 5 matching bases. This CDR3 is 13 amino acids long. Trimming left V 8 bases short and J 2 bases short, with 12 bases between. CDR1 and CDR2 from the germline V gene are MNHEY and SVGAGI. The CDR3 DNA reads TGTGCCAGCCAAAGGGACTTTAACACTGAAGCTTTCTTT. It translates to CASQRDFNTEAFF.

The chain uses TRBV19 and TRBJ1-4; 10 bases map to TRBD1. J gave up 8 bases and V 7 bases, and 7 bases lay outside the gene matches. CDR1 LNHDA and CDR2 SQIVND come from the germline V gene (reference sequence). The CDR3 is made up of 14 amino acids. CDR3 in amino acids: CASTPGQGNEKLFF. The CDR3 coding sequence is TGTGCCAGTACCCCGGGACAGGGGAACGAAAAACTGTTTTTT.

V gene TRBV6-1 combines with J gene TRBJ2-1; D not certain. The germline V and J ends were trimmed by 5 bases and 2 bases, with 10 bases remaining between them. Germline CDR1 and CDR2: MNHNS and SASEGT. The CDR3 is 14 amino acids. For the CDR3, the DNA is TGTGCCAGCAGTTTTTGGTACCCCTACAATGAGCAGTTCTTC. Translation gives CASSFWYPYNEQFF.

The chain combines TRBV18 with TRBJ1-2; D ambiguous. This CDR3 comprises 12 residues. V was pared by 5 bases and J by 13 bases, with 17 bases between. Per the germline V gene, CDR1 is KGHSH and CDR2 is LQKENI. The CDR3 here is CASSKTTEAGTF. The CDR3 coding sequence is TGTGCCAGCTCAAAGACAACGGAGGCAGGCACCTTC.

With respect to this clone: One end of the junction is discordant with germline, which a read error may explain. The CDR3 DNA is TGTGCTAGCAGCTTAACAGGTAACACTGAAGCTTTCTTT. It is translated as CASSLTGNTEAFF. This chain joins TRBV7-7 and TRBJ1-1; D is perhaps TRBD1 (5 bases). The CDR3 is made up of 13 amino acids. Germline V gives CDR1 SSHAT, CDR2 FNYEAQ (reference sequence).

The chain employs TRBV5-1 and TRBJ2-7; D not certain. Germline CDR1 reads SGHRS; CDR2 reads YFSETQ. This CDR3 spans 15 amino acids. V was pared by 1 base and J by 3 bases, with 14 bases between. In DNA, the CDR3 is TGCGCCAGCAGCTTGACGTTCCCTCCCTACTACGAGCAGTACTTC. Translating gives CASSLTFPPYYEQYF. Looking up the rest from reference TRBV5-1 and TRBJ2-7 gives the full variable domain: KAGVTQTPRYLIKTRGQQVTLSCSPISGHRSVSWYQQTPGQGLQFLFEYFSETQRNKGNFPGRFSGRQFSNSRSEMNVSTLELGDSALYLCASSLTFPPYYEQYFGPGTRLTVT.

The chain's CDR3 is CASSVGRRAGQSTGELFF. In DNA, the CDR3 is TGTGCCAGCAGCGTAGGGCGGCGAGCGGGGCAAAGCACCGGGGAGCTGTTTTTT. V usage is TRBV9 and J usage is TRBJ2-2; 7 nucleotides align to TRBD2. Germline trimming cut 0 bases from V and 4 bases from J; bases unmatched to any gene: 12. CDR1 is SGDLS and CDR2 is YYNGEE in the germline V gene. The CDR3 totals 18 residues.

This chain connects TRBV19 to TRBJ2-1, with 7 bases fitting TRBD1. The junction had 4 bases not matched to a gene; V was cut back by 6 bases and J by 2 bases. The CDR3 consists of 14 residues. Germline V gene sequence: CDR1 LNHDA, CDR2 SQIVND (reference sequence). The chain's CDR3 is CASRSGTAYNEQFF. The CDR3 nucleotides are TGTGCCAGTAGGTCCGGGACAGCCTACAATGAGCAGTTCTTC.

The J gene is TRBJ1-1, the V gene TRBV7-2; perhaps TRBD1 as D (6 bases). From germline, CDR1 is SGHTA and CDR2 FQGNSA. The ends were cut back, 6 bases at V and 4 bases at J, with 12 bases in the middle. The length of the CDR3 is 13 residues. CDR3 nucleotides: TGTGCCAGCAGTCCCACAGGGTTCACTGAAGCTTTCTTT. The encoded protein is CASSPTGFTEAFF.

V is TRBV6-1 and J is TRBJ2-7; unclear D gene. The CDR3 is 13 residues long. Germline V gene lookup returns CDR1 MNHNS and CDR2 SASEGT. V gave up 0 bases and J gave up 1 base, with 4 bases separating them. CDR3 region: CASSEARSYEQYF. CDR3 DNA: TGTGCCAGCAGTGAAGCGCGGTCCTACGAGCAGTACTTC.